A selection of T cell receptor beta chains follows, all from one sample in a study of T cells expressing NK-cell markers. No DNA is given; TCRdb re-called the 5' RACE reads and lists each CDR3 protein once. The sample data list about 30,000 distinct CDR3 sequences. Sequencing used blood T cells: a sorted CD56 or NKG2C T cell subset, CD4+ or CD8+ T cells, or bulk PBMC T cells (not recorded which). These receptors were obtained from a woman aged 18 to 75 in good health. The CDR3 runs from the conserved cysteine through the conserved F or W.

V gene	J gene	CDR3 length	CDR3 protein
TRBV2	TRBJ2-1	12	CASSVLVREQFF
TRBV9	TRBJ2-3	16	CASSQTGGGGSDTQYF
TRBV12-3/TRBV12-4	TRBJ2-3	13	CASTDSSTDTQYF
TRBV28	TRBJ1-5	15	CAGTSGANSNQPQHF
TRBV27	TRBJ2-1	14	CASSARLAGGPSFF
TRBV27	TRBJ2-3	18	CASSVARDREARTDTQYF
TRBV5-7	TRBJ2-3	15	CASSGAFRRRDTQYF
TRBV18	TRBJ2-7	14	CASSPPASTYEQYF
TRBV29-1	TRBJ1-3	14	CSAIVSPLWNTIYF
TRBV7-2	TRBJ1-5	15	CASSPGRGGNQPQHF
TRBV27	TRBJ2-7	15	CASSLSTGGVYEQYF
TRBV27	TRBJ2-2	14	CASSSGGRPGELFF
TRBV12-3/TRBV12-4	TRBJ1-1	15	CASSLDQGAWTEAFF
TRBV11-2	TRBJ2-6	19	CASSLEWKGNPSGANVLTF
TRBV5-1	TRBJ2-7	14	CASSVPGTGYEQYF
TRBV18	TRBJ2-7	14	CASSSTGSSYEQYF
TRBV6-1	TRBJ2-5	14	CASSPLLGGETQYF
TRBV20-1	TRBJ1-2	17	CSARDRGTVDLNYGYTF
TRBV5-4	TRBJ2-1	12	CASSLGREGEFF
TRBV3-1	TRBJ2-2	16	CASSSGHHYNTGELFF
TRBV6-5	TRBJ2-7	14	CASSLRTGGGEQYF
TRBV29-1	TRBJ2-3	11	CSVLDWNTQYF
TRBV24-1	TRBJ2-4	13	CATRWGGRNIQYF
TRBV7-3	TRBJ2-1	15	CASSFIRGRDNEQFF
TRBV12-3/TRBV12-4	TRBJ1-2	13	CASSSRPGGGYTF
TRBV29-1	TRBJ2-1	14	CSVEVTGSYNEQFF
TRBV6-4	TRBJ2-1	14	CASSDSGTTAEQFF
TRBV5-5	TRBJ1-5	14	CASSLDRGVQPQHF
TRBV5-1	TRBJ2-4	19	CASSLNPGLAGDAKNIQYF
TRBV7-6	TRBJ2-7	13	CASSLADTAEQYF
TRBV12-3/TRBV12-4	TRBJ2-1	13	CASSSRPQDEQFF
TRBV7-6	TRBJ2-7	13	CASSFSGSREQYF
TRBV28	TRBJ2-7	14	CASDLGGRSNEQYF
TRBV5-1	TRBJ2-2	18	CASTQGWRTASNTGELFF
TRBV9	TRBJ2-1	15	CASSEGTGVGNEQFF
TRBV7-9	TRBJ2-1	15	CASSLSGETYNEQFF
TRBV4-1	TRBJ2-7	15	CASSPTSETSYEQYF
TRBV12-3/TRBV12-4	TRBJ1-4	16	CASSLEGRAANEKLFF
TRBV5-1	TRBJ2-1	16	CASSLGSGGAYNEQFF
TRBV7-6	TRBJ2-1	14	CASSFSGNGDEQFF
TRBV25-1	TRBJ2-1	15	CASSVSQGPYNEQFF
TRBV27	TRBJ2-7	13	CASSFGREVEQYF
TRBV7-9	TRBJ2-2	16	CASSTTSGSFSGELFF
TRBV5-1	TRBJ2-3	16	CASSPDYGRAVDTQYF
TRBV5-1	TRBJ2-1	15	CASSRSTGGLNEQFF
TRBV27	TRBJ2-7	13	CASSIRQGHEQYF
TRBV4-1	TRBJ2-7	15	CASSSTATPAYEQYF
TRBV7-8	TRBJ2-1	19	CASSLRVAGGPSSYNEQFF
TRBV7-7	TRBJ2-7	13	CASSPSAGYEQYF
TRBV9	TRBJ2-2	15	CASSVSGTNTGELFF
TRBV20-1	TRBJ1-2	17	CSARDRITGIGGYGYTF
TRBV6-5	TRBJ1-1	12	CASSYGDTEAFF
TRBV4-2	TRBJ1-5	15	CASSQEQGARQPQHF
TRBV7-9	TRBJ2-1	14	CASSGSGGGNEQFF